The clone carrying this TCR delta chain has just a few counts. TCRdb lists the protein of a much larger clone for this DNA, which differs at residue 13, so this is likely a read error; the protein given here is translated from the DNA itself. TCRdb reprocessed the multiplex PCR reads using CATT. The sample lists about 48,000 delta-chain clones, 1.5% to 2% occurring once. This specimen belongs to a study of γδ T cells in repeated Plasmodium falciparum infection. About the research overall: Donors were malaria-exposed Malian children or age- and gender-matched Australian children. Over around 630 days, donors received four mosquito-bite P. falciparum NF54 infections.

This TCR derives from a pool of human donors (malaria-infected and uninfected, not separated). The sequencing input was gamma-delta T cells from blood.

The CDR3 region has the DNA TGTGCTCTTGGGCAGCCTTGGGCGCGGAGGAACGATGAACTCATCTTT. Amino acids: CALGQPWARRNDELIF. The chain carries TRDV1 and TRDJ1; D unclear. The J gene is not listed in TCRdb, so it was assigned here from a DNA match to germline. From germline, CDR1 is TSWWSYY and CDR2 QGS. The CDR3 spans 16 residues.